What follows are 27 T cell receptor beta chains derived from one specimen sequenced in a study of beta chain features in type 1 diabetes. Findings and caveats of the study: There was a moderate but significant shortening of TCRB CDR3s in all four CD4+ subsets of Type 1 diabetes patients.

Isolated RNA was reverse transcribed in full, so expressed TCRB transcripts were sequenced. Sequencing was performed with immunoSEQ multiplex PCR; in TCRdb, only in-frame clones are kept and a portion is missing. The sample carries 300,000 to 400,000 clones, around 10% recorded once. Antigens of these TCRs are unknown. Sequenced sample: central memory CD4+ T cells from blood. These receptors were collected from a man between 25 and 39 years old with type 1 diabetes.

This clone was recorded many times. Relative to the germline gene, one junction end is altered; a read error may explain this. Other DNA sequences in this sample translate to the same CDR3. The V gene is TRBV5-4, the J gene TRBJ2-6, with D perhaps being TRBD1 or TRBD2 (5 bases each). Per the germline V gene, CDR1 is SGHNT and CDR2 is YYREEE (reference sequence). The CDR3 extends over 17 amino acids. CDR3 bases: TGCGCCAGCGCTGGGGACGGATACTACTCTGGGGCCAACGTCCTGACTTTC. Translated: CASAGDGYYSGANVLTF.

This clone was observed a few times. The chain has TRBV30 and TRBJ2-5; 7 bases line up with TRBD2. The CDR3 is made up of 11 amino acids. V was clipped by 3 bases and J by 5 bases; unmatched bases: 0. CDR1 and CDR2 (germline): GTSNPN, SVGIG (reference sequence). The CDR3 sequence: CAWRGGETQYF. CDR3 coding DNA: TGTGCCTGGAGGGGGGGGGAGACCCAGTACTTC.

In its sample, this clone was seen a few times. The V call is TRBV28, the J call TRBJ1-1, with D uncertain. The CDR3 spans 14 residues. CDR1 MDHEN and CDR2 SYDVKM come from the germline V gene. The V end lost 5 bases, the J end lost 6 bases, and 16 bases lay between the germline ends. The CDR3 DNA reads TGTGCCAGCAGTCCGGGTGGAGTATTGGCTGAAGCTTTCTTT. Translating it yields CASSPGGVLAEAFF.

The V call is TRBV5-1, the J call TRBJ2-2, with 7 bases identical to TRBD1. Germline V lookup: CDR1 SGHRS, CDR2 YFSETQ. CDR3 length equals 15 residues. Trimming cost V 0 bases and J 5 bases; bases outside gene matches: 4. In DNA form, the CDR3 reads TGCGCCAGCAGCTTGGCCGTGACAGGGACCGGGGAGCTGTTTTTT. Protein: CASSLAVTGTGELFF.

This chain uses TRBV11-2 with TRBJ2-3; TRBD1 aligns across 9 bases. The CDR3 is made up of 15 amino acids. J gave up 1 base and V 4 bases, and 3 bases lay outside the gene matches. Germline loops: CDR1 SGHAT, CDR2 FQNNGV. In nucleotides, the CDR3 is TGTGCCAGCAGCTGGGACAGGGTGGGCACAGATACGCAGTATTTT. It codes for CASSWDRVGTDTQYF.

The CDR3: CASSFGQGETQYF. As DNA, the CDR3 is TGTGCCAGCAGCTTTGGACAGGGAGAGACCCAGTACTTC. The chain links TRBV7-6 to TRBJ2-5; 8 positions agree with TRBD1. The germline CDR1 and CDR2 sequences are SGHVS and FNYEAQ. The CDR3 is 13 amino acids. With V trimmed by 3 bases and J by 4 bases, 1 base remained unmatched.

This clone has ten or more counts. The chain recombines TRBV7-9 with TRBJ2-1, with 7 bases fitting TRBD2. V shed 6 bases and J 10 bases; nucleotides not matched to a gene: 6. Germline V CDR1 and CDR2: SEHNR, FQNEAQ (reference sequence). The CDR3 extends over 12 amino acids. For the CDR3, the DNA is TGTGCCAGCAGTAGGGACTACCGGGAGCAGTTCTTC. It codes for CASSRDYREQFF.

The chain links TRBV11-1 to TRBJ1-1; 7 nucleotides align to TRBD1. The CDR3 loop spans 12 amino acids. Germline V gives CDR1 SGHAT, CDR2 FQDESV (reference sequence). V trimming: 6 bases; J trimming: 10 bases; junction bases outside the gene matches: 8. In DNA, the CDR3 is TGTGCCAGCAGTCTTACAGGGGAGAGAGCTTTCTTT. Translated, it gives CASSLTGERAFF. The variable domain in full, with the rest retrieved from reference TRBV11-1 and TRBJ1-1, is EAEVAQSPRYKITEKSQAVAFWCDPISGHATLYWYRQILGQGPELLVQFQDESVVDDSQLPKDRFSAERLKGVDSTLKIQPAELGDSAMYLCASSLTGERAFFGQGTRLTVV.

The CDR3 sequence is CASISGRSSYNEQFF. DNA for the CDR3: TGTGCCAGCATAAGCGGTCGAAGCTCCTACAATGAGCAGTTCTTC. This chain connects TRBV7-7 to TRBJ2-1, with a possible D match to TRBD2 (5 bases). V lost 7 bases to trimming and J lost 0 bases, with 13 bases between them. Germline CDR1 reads SSHAT; CDR2 reads FNYEAQ (reference sequence). The CDR3 runs to 15 residues.

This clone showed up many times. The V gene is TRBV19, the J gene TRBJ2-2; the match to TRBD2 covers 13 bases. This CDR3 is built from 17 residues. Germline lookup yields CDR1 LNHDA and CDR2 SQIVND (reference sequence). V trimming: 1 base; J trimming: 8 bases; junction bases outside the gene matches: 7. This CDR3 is CASSIGRTSGRGGELFF. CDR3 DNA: TGTGCCAGTAGTATAGGACGGACTAGCGGGAGAGGGGGGGAGCTGTTTTTT.

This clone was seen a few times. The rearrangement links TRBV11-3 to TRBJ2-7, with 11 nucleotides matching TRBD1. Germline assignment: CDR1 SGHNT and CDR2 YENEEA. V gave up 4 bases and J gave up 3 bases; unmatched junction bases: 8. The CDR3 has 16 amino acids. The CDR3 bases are TGTGCCAGCAGCTCAGAAAGCGGGACAGGGGGCTACGAGCAGTACTTC. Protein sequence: CASSSESGTGGYEQYF. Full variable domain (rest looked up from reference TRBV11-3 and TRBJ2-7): EAGVVQSPRYKIIEKKQPVAFWCNPISGHNTLYWYLQNLGQGPELLIRYENEEAVDDSQLPKDRFSAERLKGVDSTLKIQPAELGDSAVYLCASSSESGTGGYEQYFGPGTRLTVT.

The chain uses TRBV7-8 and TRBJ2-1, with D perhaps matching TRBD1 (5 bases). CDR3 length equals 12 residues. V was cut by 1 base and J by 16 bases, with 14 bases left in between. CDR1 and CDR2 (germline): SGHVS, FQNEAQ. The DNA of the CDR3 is TGTGCCAGCAGCTTAGATCGGACACGGCAATTCTTC. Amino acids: CASSLDRTRQFF.

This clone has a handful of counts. As DNA, the CDR3 is TGTGCCAGTAGTATAGATCGGGCGGACTCTTGGGAGACCCAGTACTTC. Residues: CASSIDRADSWETQYF. This chain connects TRBV19 to TRBJ2-5; weak D call: TRBD2 (5 bases). Per germline, CDR1 LNHDA and CDR2 SQIVND (reference sequence). CDR3 length: 16 amino acids. Trimming took 0 bases from V and 5 from J, leaving 16 bases between them.

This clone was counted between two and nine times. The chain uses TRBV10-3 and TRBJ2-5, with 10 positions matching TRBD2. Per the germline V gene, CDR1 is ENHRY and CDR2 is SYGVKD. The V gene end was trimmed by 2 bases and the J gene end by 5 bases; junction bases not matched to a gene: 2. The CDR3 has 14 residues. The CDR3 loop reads CAISERGLAETQYF. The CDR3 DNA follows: TGTGCCATCAGTGAGAGGGGACTAGCGGAGACCCAGTACTTC.

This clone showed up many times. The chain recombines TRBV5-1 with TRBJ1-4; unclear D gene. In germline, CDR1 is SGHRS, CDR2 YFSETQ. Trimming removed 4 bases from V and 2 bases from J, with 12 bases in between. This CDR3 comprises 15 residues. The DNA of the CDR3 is TGCGCCAGCAGCCCCGATGATGCGACTAATGAAAAACTGTTTTTT. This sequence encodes CASSPDDATNEKLFF.

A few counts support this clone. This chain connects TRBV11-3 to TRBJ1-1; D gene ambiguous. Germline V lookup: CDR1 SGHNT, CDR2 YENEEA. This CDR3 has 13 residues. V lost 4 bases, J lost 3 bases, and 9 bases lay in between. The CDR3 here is CASSSKGYTEAFF. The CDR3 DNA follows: TGTGCCAGCAGCTCGAAGGGTTACACTGAAGCTTTCTTT.

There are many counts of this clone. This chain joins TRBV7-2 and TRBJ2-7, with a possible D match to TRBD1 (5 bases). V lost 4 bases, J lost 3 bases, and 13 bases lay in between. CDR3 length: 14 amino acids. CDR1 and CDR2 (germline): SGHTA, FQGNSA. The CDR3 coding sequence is TGTGCCAGCAGCTCCCAGGGCCAGTTCTACGAGCAGTACTTC. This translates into CASSSQGQFYEQYF.

The DNA of the CDR3 is TGTGCCAGCAGCTCCCCGGGACGGGTATATGGCTACACCTTC. Translating it yields CASSSPGRVYGYTF. J is TRBJ1-2 and V is TRBV7-2; D is possibly TRBD1 (5 bases). V was clipped by 4 bases and J by 5 bases, with 14 bases between them. CDR3 length: 14 residues. Germline CDR1 SGHTA, CDR2 FQGNSA.

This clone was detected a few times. CDR3 in amino acids: CASSVQGAPEQPQHF. DNA of the CDR3: TGTGCCAGCAGCGTACAGGGGGCGCCCGAACAGCCCCAGCATTTT. This sequence joins TRBV9 and TRBJ1-5, with 8 bases matching TRBD1. Germline V gene sequence: CDR1 SGDLS, CDR2 YYNGEE. The CDR3 runs 15 residues. The J segment lost 7 bases and the V segment lost 1 base, leaving 7 bases of the junction unmatched.

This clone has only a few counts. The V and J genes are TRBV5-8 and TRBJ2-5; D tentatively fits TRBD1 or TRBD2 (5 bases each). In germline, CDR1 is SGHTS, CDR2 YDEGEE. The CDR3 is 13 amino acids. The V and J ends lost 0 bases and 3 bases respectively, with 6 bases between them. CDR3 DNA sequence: TGTGCCAGCAGCTTGGGAGGGGAAGAGACCCAGTACTTC. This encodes CASSLGGEETQYF.

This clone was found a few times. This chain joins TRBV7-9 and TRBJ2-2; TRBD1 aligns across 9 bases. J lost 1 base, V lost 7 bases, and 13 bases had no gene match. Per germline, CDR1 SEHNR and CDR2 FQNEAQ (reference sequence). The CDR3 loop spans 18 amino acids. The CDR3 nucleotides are TGTGCCAGCACCCTGCGACAAGCGGGACAGGGGAACACCGGGGAGCTGTTTTTT. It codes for CASTLRQAGQGNTGELFF.

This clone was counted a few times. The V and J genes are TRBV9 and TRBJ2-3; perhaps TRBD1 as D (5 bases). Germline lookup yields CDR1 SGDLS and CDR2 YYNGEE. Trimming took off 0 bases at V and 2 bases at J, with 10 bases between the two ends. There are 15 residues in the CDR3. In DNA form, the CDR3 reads TGTGCCAGCAGCGTAGCAGGGTTCGACACAGATACGCAGTATTTT. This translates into CASSVAGFDTDTQYF.

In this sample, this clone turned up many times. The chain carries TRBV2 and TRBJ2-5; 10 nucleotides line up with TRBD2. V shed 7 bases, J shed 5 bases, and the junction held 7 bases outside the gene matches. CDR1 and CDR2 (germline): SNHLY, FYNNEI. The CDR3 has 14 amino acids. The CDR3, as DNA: TGTGCCAGCACGCAGCGGGAGGGCGAGGAGACCCAGTACTTC. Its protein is CASTQREGEETQYF. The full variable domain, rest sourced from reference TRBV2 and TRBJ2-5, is EPEVTQTPSHQVTQMGQEVILRCVPISNHLYFYWYRQILGQKVEFLVSFYNNEISEKSEIFDDQFSVERPDGSNFTLKIRSTKLEDSAMYFCASTQREGEETQYFGPGTRLLVL.

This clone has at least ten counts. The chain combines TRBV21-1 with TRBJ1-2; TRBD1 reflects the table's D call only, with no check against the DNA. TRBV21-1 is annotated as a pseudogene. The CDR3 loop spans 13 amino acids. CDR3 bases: TGTGCCATCCCCGACAAATCTAACTATGGCTACACCTTC. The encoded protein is CAIPDKSNYGYTF.

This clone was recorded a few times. The CDR3 DNA is TGTGCCAGCAGCTCACCCGAGACAGGGGACTACGAGCAGTACTTC. Its protein is CASSSPETGDYEQYF. The chain combines TRBV7-9 with TRBJ2-7; TRBD1 aligns across 8 bases. The CDR3 loop spans 15 amino acids. The V segment lost 4 bases and the J segment 3 bases; nucleotides outside the gene matches: 8. Germline values: CDR1 SEHNR, CDR2 FQNEAQ (reference sequence).

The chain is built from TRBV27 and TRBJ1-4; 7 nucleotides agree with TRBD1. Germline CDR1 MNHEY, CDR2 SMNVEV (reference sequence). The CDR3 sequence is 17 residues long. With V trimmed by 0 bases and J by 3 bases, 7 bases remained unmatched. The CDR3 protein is CASSLSPIRGSNEKLFF. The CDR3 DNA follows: TGTGCCAGCAGTTTATCCCCGATCAGGGGGTCTAATGAAAAACTGTTTTTT.

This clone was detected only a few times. The CDR3: CASSQWDQETQYF. The DNA of the CDR3 is TGTGCCAGCAGCCAATGGGACCAAGAGACCCAGTACTTC. The J gene is TRBJ2-5, the V gene TRBV4-2; no definite D call. The CDR3 has 13 residues. Trimming removed 2 bases at V and 0 bases at J, with 4 bases between. Germline loops: CDR1 LGHNA, CDR2 YNFKEQ.